This T cell receptor beta chain was recorded in a study of beta chain features in type 1 diabetes. Overall study: The number of sorted cells examined across all samples was some 100 million.

This clone has a handful of counts. What it binds is not known. Study findings and constraints: The study found fewer insertions and more deletions at VDJ junctions in type 1 diabetes patients. The cDNA sequencing approach could over-represent high-TCR-expressing cells. All four CD4+ subsets of Type 1 diabetes patients contained TCRB CDR3s that were moderately but significantly shorter.

As every portion of the isolated RNA was reverse transcribed, the sequencing read expressed TCRB transcripts. Mean read depth for naive, central memory and regulatory T cell samples was about 3.6 million reads. The table came from immunoSEQ multiplex PCR; TCRdb's copy has only in-frame clones and leaves some out. The profile shows roughly 730,000 clones, roughly 13% of them singletons. Germline CDR1 SGHTA, CDR2 FQGNSA. V shed 8 bases, J shed 5 bases, and the junction held 10 bases outside the gene matches. CDR3 length equals 15 residues. The TCR sequence derives from a man in his late teens or twenties with type 1 diabetes. The specimen sequenced was naive CD4+ T cells from blood. The V call is TRBV7-2, the J call TRBJ1-4; 8 bases are a match to TRBD1. The CDR3: CASGPPGQGNEKLFF. As DNA, the CDR3 is TGTGCCAGCGGCCCCCCCGGACAGGGAAATGAAAAACTGTTTTTT.